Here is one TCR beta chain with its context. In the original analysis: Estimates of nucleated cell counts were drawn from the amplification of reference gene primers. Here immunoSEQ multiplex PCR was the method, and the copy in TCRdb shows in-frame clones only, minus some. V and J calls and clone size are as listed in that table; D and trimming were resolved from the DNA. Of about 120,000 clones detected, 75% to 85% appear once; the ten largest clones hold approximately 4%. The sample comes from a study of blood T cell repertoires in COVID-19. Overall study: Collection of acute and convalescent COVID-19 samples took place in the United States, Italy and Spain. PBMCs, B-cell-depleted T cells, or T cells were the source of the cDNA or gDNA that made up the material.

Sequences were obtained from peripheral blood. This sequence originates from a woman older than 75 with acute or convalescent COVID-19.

The CDR3 here is CASTGAEETQYF. The CDR3 nucleotides read TGTGCCAGCACTGGGGCGGAAGAGACCCAGTACTTC. The chain recombines TRBV2 with TRBJ2-5; D might be TRBD1 (5 bases). Trimming stripped 7 bases from V and 3 bases from J, with 9 bases between. The CDR3 loop spans 12 amino acids. Germline V gives CDR1 SNHLY, CDR2 FYNNEI. Combining the CDR3 with reference TRBV2 and TRBJ2-5 gives the whole variable domain EPEVTQTPSHQVTQMGQEVILRCVPISNHLYFYWYRQILGQKVEFLVSFYNNEISEKSEIFDDQFSVERPDGSNFTLKIRSTKLEDSAMYFCASTGAEETQYFGPGTRLLVL.